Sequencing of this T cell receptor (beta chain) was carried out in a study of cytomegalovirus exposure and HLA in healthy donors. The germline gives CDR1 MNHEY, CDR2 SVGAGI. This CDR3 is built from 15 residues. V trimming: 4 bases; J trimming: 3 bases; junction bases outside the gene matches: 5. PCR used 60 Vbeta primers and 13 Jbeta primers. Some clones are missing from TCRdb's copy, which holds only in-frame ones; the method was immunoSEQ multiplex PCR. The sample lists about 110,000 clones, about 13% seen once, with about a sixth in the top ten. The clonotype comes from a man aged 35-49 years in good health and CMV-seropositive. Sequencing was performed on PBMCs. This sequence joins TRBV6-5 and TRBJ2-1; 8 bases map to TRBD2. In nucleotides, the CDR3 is TGTGCCAGCAGTTTAACTAGCGGACTCTACAATGAGCAGTTCTTC. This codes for CASSLTSGLYNEQFF.